These 4 T cell receptor beta chains were all obtained from the same sample, sequenced in a study of T cell responses to AZD1222 COVID-19 vaccine. Repertoires were generated with immunoSEQ multiplex PCR, while TCRdb's copy carries only in-frame clones and drops some. The table lists over 100,000 clones, 86% of them singletons. The specimen was peripheral blood, collected 28 days after the second dose of the MenACWY control vaccine. These TCRs come from an adult who received the MenACWY meningococcal vaccine as a control.

J is TRBJ2-2 and V is TRBV9; possibly TRBD2 for D (6 bases). CDR1 is SGDLS and CDR2 is YYNGEE in the germline V gene. Trimming left V 4 bases short and J 5 bases short, with 18 bases between. The CDR3 has 16 residues. The DNA for the CDR3 is TGTGCCAGCAGCATCTCCGGGAGCCCTCGGACCGGGGAGCTGTTTTTT. Translated: CASSISGSPRTGELFF.

The V and J genes are TRBV2 and TRBJ1-1; D not certain. This CDR3 region has 14 residues. Germline CDR1 reads SNHLY; CDR2 reads FYNNEI. Trimming stripped 3 bases from V and 1 base from J, with 9 bases between. The CDR3 DNA sequence: TGTGCCAGCAGTGATAACGGCGGGAACACTGAAGCTTTCTTT. Translation gives CASSDNGGNTEAFF.

V usage is TRBV12-3 or TRBV12-4 and J usage is TRBJ1-4; D remains ambiguous. The length of the CDR3 is 12 residues. V gave up 4 bases and J gave up 3 bases, with 3 bases separating them. The CDR3 is CASSYSNEKLFF. In DNA, the CDR3 is TGTGCCAGCAGTTACTCTAATGAAAAACTGTTTTTT.

This sequence joins TRBV7-2 and TRBJ2-6, with D perhaps matching TRBD1 or TRBD2 (5 bases each). The germline V gene encodes CDR1 SGHTA and CDR2 FQGNSA. This CDR3 region has 16 residues. Between the trimmed V and J ends, which lost 1 base and 0 bases, there was a span of 7 bases. CDR3 sequence reads: CASSLVGGSGANVLTF. In nucleotides, the CDR3 is TGTGCCAGCAGCTTAGTTGGGGGCTCTGGGGCCAACGTCCTGACTTTC.